These 31 T cell receptor beta chains were sequenced from one sample in a study of memory CD4+ T cells and cytomegalovirus serostatus. The table came from immunoSEQ multiplex PCR; TCRdb's copy has only in-frame clones and leaves some out. The profile shows under 75,000 clones, around 80% of them singletons. The sort gate was single viable CD3+CD4+CD8-CD45RO+ cells for memory CD4+ T cells. The sample consisted of memory CD4+ T cells from blood. The source is an adult in good health and CMV-seronegative. Some clones in this sample may be carry-over from other donors' samples.

The chain joins TRBV2 to TRBJ1-5; 7 bases are a match to TRBD1. Germline V gene data show CDR1 as SNHLY and CDR2 as FYNNEI. Trimming took 6 bases from V and 4 from J; bases not matched to a gene: 6. The CDR3 is 14 residues long. The CDR3 region is CASSDRVSNQPQHF. CDR3 bases: TGTGCCAGCAGCGACAGGGTTTCGAATCAGCCCCAGCATTTT.

The V call is TRBV5-4, the J call TRBJ1-1; D gene unclear. V gave up 3 bases and J gave up 4 bases, with 10 bases separating them. The length of the CDR3 is 13 residues. Germline V gene data show CDR1 as SGHNT and CDR2 as YYREEE (reference sequence). The CDR3 loop is CASSSPVGTEAFF. The DNA for the CDR3 is TGTGCCAGCAGCTCCCCGGTGGGCACTGAAGCTTTCTTT.

The chain uses TRBV5-4 and TRBJ2-5; D unclear. This CDR3 spans 13 amino acids. Looked up from germline, CDR1 is SGHNT and CDR2 is YYREEE (reference sequence). V was clipped by 9 bases and J by 1 base, with 13 bases between them. This chain's CDR3 is CATKTIIQETQYF. The CDR3 DNA sequence: TGTGCCACCAAGACGATTATCCAAGAGACCCAGTACTTC.

In its sample, this clone was seen many times. For the CDR3, the DNA is TGTGCCAGCAGCAAAGGGCCCGGGGAGGTGAACACTGAAGCTTTCTTT. Translation: CASSKGPGEVNTEAFF. The V and J genes are TRBV21-1 and TRBJ1-1. TRBV21-1 is a recognized pseudogene. The CDR3 runs 16 residues.

The genes are TRBV5-6 and TRBJ2-1; no firm D call. With 1 base removed from V and 6 bases from J, the gap between germline ends came to 8 bases. The CDR3 loop spans 13 amino acids. Germline assignment: CDR1 SGHDT and CDR2 YYEEEE. CDR3 sequence (DNA): TGTGCCAGCAGCTTGATCGCCGGCAATGAGCAGTTCTTC. The encoded protein is CASSLIAGNEQFF.

The CDR3 coding sequence is TGTGCCAGCAGCCAAGAACCAGCGGGAGGGCCGTACAATGAGCAGTTCTTC. Its protein product is CASSQEPAGGPYNEQFF. The J gene is TRBJ2-1, the V gene TRBV4-2, with TRBD2 matching over 10 bases. The CDR3 is 17 amino acids. CDR1 is LGHNA and CDR2 is YNFKEQ in the germline V gene. After removal of 0 bases from V and 4 bases from J, the junction contained 6 bases not matched to a gene.

Written as DNA, the CDR3 is TGTGCCTGGAGTGTACGGGACGCCGGGGAGCTGTTTTTT. Its protein product is CAWSVRDAGELFF. The chain recombines TRBV30 with TRBJ2-2; possibly TRBD1 or TRBD2 for D (5 bases each). The V gene's germline CDR1 is GTSNPN and CDR2 SVGIG (reference sequence). V shed 0 bases and J shed 6 bases, with 8 bases lying between them. The CDR3 is 13 amino acids.

The genes are TRBV20-1 and TRBJ1-1; D gene ambiguous. The CDR3 totals 11 residues. CDR1 DFQATT and CDR2 SNEGSKA come from the germline V gene (reference sequence). The ends were cut back, 3 bases at V and 7 bases at J, with 9 bases in the middle. The CDR3 protein is CSASGPYEAFF. The DNA of the CDR3 is TGCAGTGCTAGTGGACCCTATGAAGCTTTCTTT.

The chain recombines TRBV4-3 with TRBJ1-2; 7 positions match TRBD1. Trimming at V came to 0 bases and at J to 8 bases, leaving 12 bases not matched to a gene. The germline CDR1 and CDR2 sequences are LGHNA and YSLEER. The CDR3 runs to 16 residues. The CDR3 sequence: CASSQDREGALEGYTF. The CDR3 DNA is TGCGCCAGCAGCCAAGATAGGGAGGGGGCGTTAGAGGGCTACACCTTC.

The CDR3 protein is CASRRDRGLMTGELFF. The CDR3 DNA is TGTGCCAGCAGGCGGGACAGGGGGCTTATGACCGGGGAGCTGTTTTTT. The chain joins TRBV2 to TRBJ2-2; 12 bases line up with TRBD1. The ends lost 6 bases at V and 5 bases at J; junction bases unmatched: 7. Per the germline V gene, CDR1 is SNHLY and CDR2 is FYNNEI. This CDR3 region has 16 residues.

This rearrangement joins TRBV28 to TRBJ2-3, with TRBD2 matching over 11 bases. The CDR3 is 17 amino acids. The germline V gene has CDR1 MDHEN and CDR2 SYDVKM. V was pared by 6 bases and J by 1 base, with 9 bases of the junction left unmatched. CDR3 sequence (DNA): TGTGCCAGCAGCGATCGGACTAGCGGGTGGGGCACAGATACGCAGTATTTT. Residues: CASSDRTSGWGTDTQYF.

This clone showed up just once. The gene calls are TRBV10-3 and TRBJ2-7; TRBD1 matches 10 bases. The trim removed 4 bases at V and 6 bases at J, leaving 6 bases unmatched. CDR1 and CDR2 from the germline V gene are ENHRY and SYGVKD. The CDR3 has 14 amino acids. Written as DNA, the CDR3 is TGTGCCATCAGTGGACAGGGGGCCAGGGGCGAGCAGTACTTC. This codes for CAISGQGARGEQYF.

This clone came up once. The V call is TRBV5-1, the J call TRBJ2-2; TRBD1 agrees at 7 bases. CDR3 length: 15 amino acids. Per the germline V gene, CDR1 is SGHRS and CDR2 is YFSETQ. V was clipped by 2 bases and J by 7 bases; unmatched bases: 8. For the CDR3, the DNA is TGCGCCAGCAGCTTCGGACAGGCCGGAGGCGGGGAGCTGTTTTTT. Its translation is CASSFGQAGGGELFF. Drawing the rest from reference TRBV5-1 and TRBJ2-2, the complete variable domain is KAGVTQTPRYLIKTRGQQVTLSCSPISGHRSVSWYQQTPGQGLQFLFEYFSETQRNKGNFPGRFSGRQFSNSRSEMNVSTLELGDSALYLCASSFGQAGGGELFFGEGSRLTVL.

This clone was seen a few times. CDR3: CASRAQAGTEAFF. In nucleotides, the CDR3 is TGCGCCAGCAGGGCCCAGGCGGGCACTGAAGCTTTCTTT. V and J are TRBV10-2 and TRBJ1-1, with D uncertain. CDR1 and CDR2 from the germline V gene are WSHSY and SAAADI. The CDR3 loop spans 13 amino acids. V was clipped by 6 bases and J by 4 bases, with 12 bases between them.

J is TRBJ2-7 and V is TRBV10-3; maybe TRBD1 (6 bases). The germline V gene encodes CDR1 ENHRY and CDR2 SYGVKD. This CDR3 comprises 14 residues. V lost 8 bases, J lost 1 base, and 15 bases lay in between. The CDR3 protein is CAIADSRSSYEQYF. As DNA, the CDR3 is TGTGCCATCGCGGACAGTCGTTCTTCCTACGAGCAGTACTTC.

This chain uses TRBV9 with TRBJ1-2, with unresolved D. The CDR3 loop spans 19 amino acids. The V end lost 0 bases, the J end lost 0 bases, and 21 bases lay between the germline ends. Germline values: CDR1 SGDLS, CDR2 YYNGEE. DNA of the CDR3: TGTGCCAGCAGCGTAGCTTCAGATCCTCGCACGCCGTCTAACTATGGCTACACCTTC. Protein sequence: CASSVASDPRTPSNYGYTF.

The rearrangement links TRBV28 to TRBJ1-5; D not certain. Germline CDR1 reads MDHEN; CDR2 reads SYDVKM. The CDR3 sequence is 12 residues long. Trimming shortened V by 5 bases and J by 7 bases, and 9 bases separated the two germline ends. The CDR3 nucleotides read TGTGCCAGCAGTCCAGCGGGGCAGCCCCAGCATTTT. Translated, it gives CASSPAGQPQHF.

The chain links TRBV30 to TRBJ2-7; 7 bases agree with TRBD1. CDR3 length: 14 residues. Looked up from germline, CDR1 is GTSNPN and CDR2 is SVGIG (reference sequence). V was clipped by 0 bases and J by 4 bases; unmatched bases: 6. Written as DNA, the CDR3 is TGTGCCTGGAGTGTAGCGCAGGGGGATTACGAGCAGTACTTC. This sequence encodes CAWSVAQGDYEQYF.

This clone was counted a single time. The chain combines TRBV12-2 with TRBJ1-1; no check of the table's D call, TRBD1, against the DNA was made. TRBV12-2 is a pseudogene segment. This CDR3 has 17 amino acids. The CDR3 sequence: CASRCSQDVRLGTEAFF. The CDR3 DNA reads as TGTGCAAGTCGCTGTTCACAGGACGTACGTCTTGGAACTGAAGCTTTCTTT.

The chain is built from TRBV7-2 and TRBJ1-2; 7 nucleotides align to TRBD1. This CDR3 comprises 15 residues. The ends lost 1 base at V and 3 bases at J; junction bases unmatched: 5. Germline V gives CDR1 SGHTA, CDR2 FQGNSA. The CDR3 region has the DNA TGTGCCAGCAGCTTAGTCCCGGGACAGTACTATGGCTACACCTTC. It specifies CASSLVPGQYYGYTF. The entire variable domain, with the rest obtained from reference TRBV7-2 and TRBJ1-2, is as follows: GAGVSQSPSNKVTEKGKDVELRCDPISGHTALYWYRQSLGQGLEFLIYFQGNSAPDKSGLPSDRFSAERTGGSVSTLTIQRTQQEDSAVYLCASSLVPGQYYGYTFGSGTRLTVV.

The chain joins TRBV6-5 to TRBJ2-7; the D gene is possibly TRBD1 (7 bases). CDR3 length equals 15 residues. With 6 bases removed from V and 5 bases from J, the gap between germline ends came to 20 bases. Germline V gives CDR1 MNHEY, CDR2 SVGAGI. The CDR3 loop is CASSRTGPGGHEQYF. Written as DNA, the CDR3 is TGTGCCAGCAGCCGGACGGGGCCAGGGGGGCACGAGCAGTACTTC.

The rearrangement joins TRBV28 to TRBJ2-6, with 8 bases aligning to TRBD1. The CDR3 runs to 17 residues. V dropped 3 bases and J dropped 4; count of bases not matched to a gene: 8. The germline V gene has CDR1 MDHEN and CDR2 SYDVKM. CDR3 amino acids: CASSLPGGTSGANVLTF. For the CDR3, the DNA is TGTGCCAGCAGTTTGCCAGGGGGCACGAGCGGGGCCAACGTCCTGACTTTC.

The chain has TRBV2 and TRBJ1-1; 7 nucleotides agree with TRBD1. The CDR3 loop spans 14 amino acids. The junction had 4 bases not matched to a gene; V was cut back by 3 bases and J by 3 bases. Per germline, CDR1 SNHLY and CDR2 FYNNEI. The CDR3 reads CASSEMTGYTEAFF. The CDR3 bases are TGTGCCAGCAGTGAGATGACAGGGTACACTGAAGCTTTCTTT.

This clone is a singleton in its sample. The rearrangement links TRBV7-2 to TRBJ1-2; 7 bases fit TRBD1. CDR3 length: 13 amino acids. The germline gives CDR1 SGHTA, CDR2 FQGNSA. After removal of 5 bases from V and 2 bases from J, the junction contained 2 bases not matched to a gene. Here the CDR3 DNA reads TGTGCCAGCAGCGTGGGACAGAACTATGGCTACACCTTC. Translation gives CASSVGQNYGYTF.

This chain links TRBV6-1 with TRBJ1-4; the match to TRBD1 covers 9 bases. Germline V CDR1 and CDR2: MNHNS, SASEGT. V lost 5 bases, J lost 7 bases, and 8 bases stayed unmatched. The length of the CDR3 is 15 residues. The CDR3: CASSITGTGLEKLFF. The DNA for the CDR3 is TGTGCCAGCAGTATCACCGGGACAGGGCTTGAAAAACTGTTTTTT.

The CDR3: CSVEWRRTEAFF. CDR3 DNA: TGCAGCGTTGAATGGAGGAGGACTGAAGCTTTCTTT. V is TRBV29-1 and J is TRBJ1-1, with D hard to call. Trimming cost V 2 bases and J 5 bases, with 9 bases left between them. The CDR3 consists of 12 residues. In germline, CDR1 is SQVTM, CDR2 ANQGSEA.

This clone has a handful of counts. The chain links TRBV30 to TRBJ1-1, with TRBD1 as a possible D gene (5 bases). Germline-derived CDR1 and CDR2 are GTSNPN and SVGIG (reference sequence). V dropped 2 bases and J dropped 4 bases, with 23 bases sitting between them. The CDR3 has 17 residues. The CDR3 loop reads CAWSTEKDTSTATEAFF. DNA for the CDR3: TGTGCCTGGAGTACCGAGAAGGACACCTCGACGGCCACTGAAGCTTTCTTT.

The chain joins TRBV6-5 to TRBJ1-1, with D possibly matching TRBD1 (5 bases). Germline CDR1 and CDR2: MNHEY and SVGAGI. V was trimmed by 1 base and J by 3 bases, leaving 12 bases between them. This CDR3 region has 15 residues. This CDR3 reads CASSYWGGGDTEAFF. The CDR3 DNA reads TGTGCCAGCAGTTACTGGGGCGGAGGAGACACTGAAGCTTTCTTT.

This chain joins TRBV11-2 and TRBJ2-6; 10 bases map to TRBD1. Losses at the gene ends were 5 bases for V and 3 bases for J; bases not matched to a gene: 4. CDR1 and CDR2 from the germline V gene are SGHAT and FQNNGV. The CDR3 has 16 residues. The CDR3 spells CASSMGQGYGANVLTF. The CDR3 coding sequence is TGTGCCAGCAGCATGGGACAGGGGTATGGGGCCAACGTCCTGACTTTC.

This rearrangement joins TRBV9 to TRBJ2-5; perhaps D is TRBD1 or TRBD2 (5 bases each). This CDR3 has 14 residues. In germline, CDR1 is SGDLS, CDR2 YYNGEE. V lost 4 bases to trimming and J lost 5 bases, with 15 bases between them. CDR3 DNA sequence: TGTGCCAGCAGCCTTACCGGGGCCCGGGAGACCCAGTACTTC. It yields the protein CASSLTGARETQYF.

The gene calls are TRBV30 and TRBJ1-2; 10 bases are a match to TRBD1. The CDR3 extends over 15 amino acids. From germline, CDR1 is GTSNPN and CDR2 SVGIG (reference sequence). The V and J ends lost 0 bases and 4 bases, in that order; junction bases with no gene match: 5. For the CDR3, the DNA is TGTGCCTGGAGTGTACCGGACAGGGGGGGCTATGGCTACACCTTC. Translating it yields CAWSVPDRGGYGYTF.